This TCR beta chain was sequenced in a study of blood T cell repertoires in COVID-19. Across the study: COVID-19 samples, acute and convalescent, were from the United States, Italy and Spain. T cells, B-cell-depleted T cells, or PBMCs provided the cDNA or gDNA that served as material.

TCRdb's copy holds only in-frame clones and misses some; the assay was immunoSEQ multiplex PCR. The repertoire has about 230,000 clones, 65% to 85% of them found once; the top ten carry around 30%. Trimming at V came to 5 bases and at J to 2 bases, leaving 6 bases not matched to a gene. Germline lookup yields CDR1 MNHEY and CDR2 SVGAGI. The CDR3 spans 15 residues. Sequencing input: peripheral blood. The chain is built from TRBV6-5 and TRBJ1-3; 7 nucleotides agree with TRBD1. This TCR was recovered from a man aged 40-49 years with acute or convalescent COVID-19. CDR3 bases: TGTGCCAGCAGTATAAGACAGGGTACTGGAAACACCATATATTTT. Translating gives CASSIRQGTGNTIYF.